The present TCR beta chain was sequenced within a study of blood T cell repertoires in COVID-19. Study information: From T cells, B-cell-depleted T cells, or PBMCs came the material, which was cDNA or gDNA.

Germline V gene data show CDR1 as DFQATT and CDR2 as SNEGSKA (reference sequence). The V gene lost 4 bases and the J gene lost 10 bases, with 13 bases spanning the gap. The CDR3 is 11 residues long. The data were produced by immunoSEQ multiplex PCR, yet TCRdb's version contains in-frame clones alone and is incomplete. In the table there are tens of thousands of clones, 82% of which are singletons. The chain uses TRBV20-1 and TRBJ2-5; D is unresolved. Sequencing was carried out using peripheral blood. This clonotype was obtained from a woman of 80 years or more with acute or convalescent COVID-19. CDR3 DNA: TGCAGTGCTACTCTGGCTCCTCTCCAGTACTTC. Translating gives CSATLAPLQYF.